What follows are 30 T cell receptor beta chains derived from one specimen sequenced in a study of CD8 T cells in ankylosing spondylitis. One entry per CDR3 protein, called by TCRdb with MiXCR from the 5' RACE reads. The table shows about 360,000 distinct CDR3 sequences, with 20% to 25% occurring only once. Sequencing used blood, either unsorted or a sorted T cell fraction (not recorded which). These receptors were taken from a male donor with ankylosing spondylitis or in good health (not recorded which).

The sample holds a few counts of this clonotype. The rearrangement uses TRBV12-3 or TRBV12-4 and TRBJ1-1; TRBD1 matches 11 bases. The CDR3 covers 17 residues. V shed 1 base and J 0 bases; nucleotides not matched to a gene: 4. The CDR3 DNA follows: TGTGCCAGCAGTTTAGGGACAGGGGGCCCGCTGAACACTGAAGCTTTCTTT. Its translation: CASSLGTGGPLNTEAFF.

The CDR3 region is CASSLERGILGNEQFF. The CDR3 nucleotides read TGCGCCAGCAGCTTGGAACGGGGGATACTCGGAAATGAGCAGTTCTTC. This rearrangement joins TRBV5-1 to TRBJ2-1, with D perhaps matching TRBD2 (6 bases). This CDR3 contains 16 residues. CDR1 SGHRS and CDR2 YFSETQ come from the germline V gene. V dropped 0 bases and J dropped 7 bases, with 17 bases sitting between them.

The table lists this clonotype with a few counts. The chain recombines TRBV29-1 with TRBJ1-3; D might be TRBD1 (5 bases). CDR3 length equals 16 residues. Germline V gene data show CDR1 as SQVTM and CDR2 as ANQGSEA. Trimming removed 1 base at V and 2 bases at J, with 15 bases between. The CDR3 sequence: CSVEAWDRDPGNTIYF. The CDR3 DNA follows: TGCAGCGTTGAAGCCTGGGACCGAGACCCTGGAAACACCATATATTTT. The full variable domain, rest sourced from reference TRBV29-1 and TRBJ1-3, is SAVISQKPSRDICQRGTSLTIQCQVDSQVTMMFWYRQQPGQSLTLIATANQGSEATYESGFVIDKFPISRPNLTFSTLTVSNMSPEDSSIYLCSVEAWDRDPGNTIYFGEGSWLTVV.

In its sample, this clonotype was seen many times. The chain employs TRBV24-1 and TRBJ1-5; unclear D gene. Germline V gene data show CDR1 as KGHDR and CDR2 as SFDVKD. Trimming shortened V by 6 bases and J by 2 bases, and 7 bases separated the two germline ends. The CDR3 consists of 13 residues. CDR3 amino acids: CATSPGGNQPQHF. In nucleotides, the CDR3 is TGTGCCACCAGTCCGGGAGGCAATCAGCCCCAGCATTTT.

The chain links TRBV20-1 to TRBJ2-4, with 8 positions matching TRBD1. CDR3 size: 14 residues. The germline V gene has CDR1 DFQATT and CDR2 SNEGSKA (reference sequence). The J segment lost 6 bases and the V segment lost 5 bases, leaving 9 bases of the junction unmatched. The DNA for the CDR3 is TGCAGTGCTCTGAGGACAGGGAGAGGAAACATTCAGTACTTC. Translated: CSALRTGRGNIQYF.

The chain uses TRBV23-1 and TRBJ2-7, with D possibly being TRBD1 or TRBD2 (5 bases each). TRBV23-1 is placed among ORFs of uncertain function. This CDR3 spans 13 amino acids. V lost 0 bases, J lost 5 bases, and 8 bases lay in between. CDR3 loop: CASSQSGDNEQYF. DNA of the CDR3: TGCGCCAGCAGTCAATCGGGGGATAACGAGCAGTACTTC.

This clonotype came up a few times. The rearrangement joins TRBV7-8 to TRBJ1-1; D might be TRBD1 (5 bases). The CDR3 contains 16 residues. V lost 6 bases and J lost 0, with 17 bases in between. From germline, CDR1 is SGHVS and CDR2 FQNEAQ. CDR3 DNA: TGTGCCAGCAGGGGGGAGGGGCTGAGAGTGAACACTGAAGCTTTCTTT. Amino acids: CASRGEGLRVNTEAFF.

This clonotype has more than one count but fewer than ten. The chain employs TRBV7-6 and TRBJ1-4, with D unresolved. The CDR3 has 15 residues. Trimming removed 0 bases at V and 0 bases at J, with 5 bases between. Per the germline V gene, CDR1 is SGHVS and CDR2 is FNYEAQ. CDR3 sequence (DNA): TGTGCCAGCAGCTTAGCGGGTGCAACTAATGAAAAACTGTTTTTT. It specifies CASSLAGATNEKLFF.

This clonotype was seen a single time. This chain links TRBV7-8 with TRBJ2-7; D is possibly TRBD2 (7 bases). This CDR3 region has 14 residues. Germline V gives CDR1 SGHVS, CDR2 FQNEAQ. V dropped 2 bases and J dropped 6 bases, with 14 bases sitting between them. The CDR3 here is CASSLFGGASEQYF. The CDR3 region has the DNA TGTGCCAGCAGCTTATTTGGGGGGGCCTCCGAGCAGTACTTC.

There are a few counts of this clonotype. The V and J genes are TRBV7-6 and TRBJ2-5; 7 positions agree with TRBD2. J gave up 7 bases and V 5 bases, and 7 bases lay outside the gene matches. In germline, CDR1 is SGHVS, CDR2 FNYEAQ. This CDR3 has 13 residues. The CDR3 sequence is CASSTGLEGTQYF. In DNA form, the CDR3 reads TGTGCCAGCAGCACTGGACTAGAGGGGACCCAGTACTTC.

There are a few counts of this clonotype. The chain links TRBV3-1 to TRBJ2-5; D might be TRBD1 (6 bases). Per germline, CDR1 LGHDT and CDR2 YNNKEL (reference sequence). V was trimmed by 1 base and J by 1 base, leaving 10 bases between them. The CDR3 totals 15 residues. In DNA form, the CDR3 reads TGTGCCAGCAGCCAAGCCTGGACAGCCCAAGAGACCCAGTACTTC. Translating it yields CASSQAWTAQETQYF.

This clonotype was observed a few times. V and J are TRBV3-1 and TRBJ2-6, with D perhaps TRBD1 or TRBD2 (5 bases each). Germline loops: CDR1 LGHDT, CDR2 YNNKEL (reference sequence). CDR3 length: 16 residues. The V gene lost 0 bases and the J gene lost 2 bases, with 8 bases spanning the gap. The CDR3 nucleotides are TGTGCCAGCAGCCAAGAGTGGGGGACTGGGGCCAACGTCCTGACTTTC. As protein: CASSQEWGTGANVLTF.

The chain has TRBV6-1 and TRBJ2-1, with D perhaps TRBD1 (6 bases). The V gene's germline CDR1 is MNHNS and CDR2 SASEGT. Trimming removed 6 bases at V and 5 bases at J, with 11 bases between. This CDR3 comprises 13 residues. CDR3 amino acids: CASRGRTDNEQFF. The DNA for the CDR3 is TGTGCCAGCAGGGGCCGGACAGACAATGAGCAGTTCTTC.

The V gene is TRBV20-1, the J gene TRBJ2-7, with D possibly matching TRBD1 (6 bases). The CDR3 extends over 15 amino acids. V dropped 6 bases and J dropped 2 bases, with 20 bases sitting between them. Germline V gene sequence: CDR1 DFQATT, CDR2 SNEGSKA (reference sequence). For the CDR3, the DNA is TGCAGTGCGTTAGAGATGGGGGCGGTACCCTACGAGCAGTACTTC. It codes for CSALEMGAVPYEQYF.

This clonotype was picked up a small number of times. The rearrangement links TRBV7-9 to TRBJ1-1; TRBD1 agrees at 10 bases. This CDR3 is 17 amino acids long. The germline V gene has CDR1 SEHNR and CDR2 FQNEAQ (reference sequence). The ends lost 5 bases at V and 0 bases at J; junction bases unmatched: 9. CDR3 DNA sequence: TGTGCCAGCAGCCCAACAGACAGGGGGCTGATGAACACTGAAGCTTTCTTT. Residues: CASSPTDRGLMNTEAFF.

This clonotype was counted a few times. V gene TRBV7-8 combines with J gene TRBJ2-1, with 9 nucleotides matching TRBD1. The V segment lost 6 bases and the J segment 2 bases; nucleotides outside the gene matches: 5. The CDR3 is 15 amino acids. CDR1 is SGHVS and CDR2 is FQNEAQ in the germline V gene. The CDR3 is CASRSGTGPYNEQFF. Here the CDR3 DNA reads TGTGCCAGCAGGTCCGGGACAGGGCCCTACAATGAGCAGTTCTTC.

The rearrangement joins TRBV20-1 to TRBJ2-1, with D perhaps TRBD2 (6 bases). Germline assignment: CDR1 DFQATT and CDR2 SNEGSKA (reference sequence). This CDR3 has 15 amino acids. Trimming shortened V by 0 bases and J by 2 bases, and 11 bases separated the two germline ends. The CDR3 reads CSARDYGLPYNEQFF. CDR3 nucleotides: TGCAGTGCTAGAGATTACGGACTACCCTACAATGAGCAGTTCTTC.

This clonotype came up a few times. The CDR3 nucleotides read TGCAGCGTTGAAGGTTGGTCCAGGGGGCGCGACTATGGCTACACCTTC. Encoded protein: CSVEGWSRGRDYGYTF. This chain links TRBV29-1 with TRBJ1-2; 8 bases are a match to TRBD1. Trimming took 1 base from V and 3 from J; bases not matched to a gene: 10. Germline loops: CDR1 SQVTM, CDR2 ANQGSEA. The CDR3 has 16 amino acids. Variable domain in full (rest from reference TRBV29-1 and TRBJ1-2): SAVISQKPSRDICQRGTSLTIQCQVDSQVTMMFWYRQQPGQSLTLIATANQGSEATYESGFVIDKFPISRPNLTFSTLTVSNMSPEDSSIYLCSVEGWSRGRDYGYTFGSGTRLTVV.

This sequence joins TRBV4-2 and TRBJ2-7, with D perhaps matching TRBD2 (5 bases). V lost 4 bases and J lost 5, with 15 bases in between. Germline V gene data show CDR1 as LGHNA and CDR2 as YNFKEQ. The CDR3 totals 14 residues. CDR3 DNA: TGTGCCAGCAGCCCCGGGCCTAGCTACCACGAGCAGTACTTC. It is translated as CASSPGPSYHEQYF.

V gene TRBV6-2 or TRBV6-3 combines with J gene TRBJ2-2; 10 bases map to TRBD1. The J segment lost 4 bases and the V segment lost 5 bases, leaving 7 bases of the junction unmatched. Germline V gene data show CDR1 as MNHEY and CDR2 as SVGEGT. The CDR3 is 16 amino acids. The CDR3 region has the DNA TGTGCCAGCAGTGCACTGACAGGGGGCTTCACCGGGGAGCTGTTTTTT. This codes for CASSALTGGFTGELFF.

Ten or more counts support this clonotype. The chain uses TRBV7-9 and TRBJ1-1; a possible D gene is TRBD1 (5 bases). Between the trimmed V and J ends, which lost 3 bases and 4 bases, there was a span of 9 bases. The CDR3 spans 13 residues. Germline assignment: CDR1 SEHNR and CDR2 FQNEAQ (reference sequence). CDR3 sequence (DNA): TGTGCCAGCAGCTTCGGTGGGGGCACTGAAGCTTTCTTT. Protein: CASSFGGGTEAFF.

The CDR3 here is CASSLLGTGNTIYF. As DNA, the CDR3 is TGTGCCAGCAGCTTACTGGGGACGGGAAACACCATATATTTT. The J gene is TRBJ1-3, the V gene TRBV7-8; the D gene is possibly TRBD1 (5 bases). Trimming cost V 2 bases and J 4 bases, with 9 bases left between them. Germline V CDR1 and CDR2: SGHVS, FQNEAQ. The CDR3 runs 14 residues.

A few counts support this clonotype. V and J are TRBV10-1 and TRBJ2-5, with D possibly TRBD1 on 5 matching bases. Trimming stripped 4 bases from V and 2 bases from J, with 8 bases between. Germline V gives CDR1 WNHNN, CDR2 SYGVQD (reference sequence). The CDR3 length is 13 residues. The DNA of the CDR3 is TGCGCCAGCAGTGTGACAGTGCAAGAGACCCAGTACTTC. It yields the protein CASSVTVQETQYF.

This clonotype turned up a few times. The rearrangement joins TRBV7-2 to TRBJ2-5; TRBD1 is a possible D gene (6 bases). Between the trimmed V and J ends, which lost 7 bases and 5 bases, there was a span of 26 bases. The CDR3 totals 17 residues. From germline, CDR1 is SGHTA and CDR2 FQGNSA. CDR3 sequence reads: CASTLSQASWGPETQYF. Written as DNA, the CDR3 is TGTGCCAGCACCCTAAGTCAAGCTAGCTGGGGGCCGGAGACCCAGTACTTC.

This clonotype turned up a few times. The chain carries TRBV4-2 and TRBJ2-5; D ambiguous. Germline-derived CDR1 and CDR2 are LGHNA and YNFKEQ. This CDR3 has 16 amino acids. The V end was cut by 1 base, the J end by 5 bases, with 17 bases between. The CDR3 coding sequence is TGTGCCAGCAGCCAAGTATCGGAGTCCCTAGTGGAGACCCAGTACTTC. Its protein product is CASSQVSESLVETQYF.

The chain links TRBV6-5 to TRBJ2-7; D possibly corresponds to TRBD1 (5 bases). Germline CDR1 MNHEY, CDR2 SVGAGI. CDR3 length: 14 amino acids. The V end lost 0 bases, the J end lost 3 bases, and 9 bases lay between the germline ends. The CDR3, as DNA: TGTGCCAGCAGTTACTCGCAGGACAACTACGAGCAGTACTTC. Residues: CASSYSQDNYEQYF.

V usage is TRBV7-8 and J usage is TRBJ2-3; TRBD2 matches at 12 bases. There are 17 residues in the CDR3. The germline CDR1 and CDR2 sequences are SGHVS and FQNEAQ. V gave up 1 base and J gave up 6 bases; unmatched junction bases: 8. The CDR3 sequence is CASSLGPSGGAPDTQYF. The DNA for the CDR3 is TGTGCCAGCAGCTTAGGTCCTAGCGGGGGGGCCCCCGATACGCAGTATTTT.

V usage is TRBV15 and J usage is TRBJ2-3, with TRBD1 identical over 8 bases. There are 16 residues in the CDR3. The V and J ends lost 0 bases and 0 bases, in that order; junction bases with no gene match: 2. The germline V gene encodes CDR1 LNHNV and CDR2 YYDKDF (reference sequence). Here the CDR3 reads CATSRDRGLSTDTQYF. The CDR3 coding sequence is TGTGCCACCAGCAGAGACAGGGGGCTTAGCACAGATACGCAGTATTTT. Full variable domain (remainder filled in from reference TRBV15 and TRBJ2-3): DAMVIQNPRYQVTQFGKPVTLSCSQTLNHNVMYWYQQKSSQAPKLLFHYYDKDFNNEADTPDNFQSRRPNTSFCFLDIRSPGLGDTAMYLCATSRDRGLSTDTQYFGPGTRLTVL.

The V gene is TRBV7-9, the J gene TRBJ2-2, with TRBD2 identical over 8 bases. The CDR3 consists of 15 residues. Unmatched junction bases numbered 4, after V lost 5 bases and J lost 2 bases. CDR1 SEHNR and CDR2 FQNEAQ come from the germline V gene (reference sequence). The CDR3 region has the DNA TGTGCCAGCAGCCCGCGGGGGGATAACACCGGGGAGCTGTTTTTT. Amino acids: CASSPRGDNTGELFF. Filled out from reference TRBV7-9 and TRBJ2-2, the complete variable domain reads DTGVSQNPRHKITKRGQNVTFRCDPISEHNRLYWYRQTLGQGPEFLTYFQNEAQLEKSRLLSDRFSAERPKGSFSTLEIQRTEQGDSAMYLCASSPRGDNTGELFFGEGSRLTVL.

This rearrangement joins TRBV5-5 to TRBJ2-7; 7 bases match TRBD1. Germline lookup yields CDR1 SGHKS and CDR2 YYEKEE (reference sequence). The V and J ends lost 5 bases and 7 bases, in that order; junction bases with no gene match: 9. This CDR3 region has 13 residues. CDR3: CASSFWTGEEQYF. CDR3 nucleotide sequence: TGTGCCAGCAGTTTTTGGACAGGAGAAGAGCAGTACTTC.